This T cell receptor beta chain was sequenced for a study of technical replicates of blood from a handful of donors. The length of the CDR3 is 15 residues. Germline values: CDR1 SGHTA, CDR2 FQGNSA. The V gene lost 2 bases and the J gene lost 2 bases, with 11 bases spanning the gap. Data came from immunoSEQ multiplex PCR; TCRdb stores just in-frame clones and leaves some out. The table lists approximately 80,000 clones, approximately 90% of them singletons. The sequenced sample was T cells isolated from PBMCs. The chain has TRBV7-2 and TRBJ2-3, with D tentatively TRBD1 (5 bases). The sequence was obtained from a human donor in good health. The CDR3 is CASSLMLGATDTQYF. CDR3 coding DNA: TGTGCCAGCAGCTTAATGCTAGGGGCCACAGATACGCAGTATTTT.